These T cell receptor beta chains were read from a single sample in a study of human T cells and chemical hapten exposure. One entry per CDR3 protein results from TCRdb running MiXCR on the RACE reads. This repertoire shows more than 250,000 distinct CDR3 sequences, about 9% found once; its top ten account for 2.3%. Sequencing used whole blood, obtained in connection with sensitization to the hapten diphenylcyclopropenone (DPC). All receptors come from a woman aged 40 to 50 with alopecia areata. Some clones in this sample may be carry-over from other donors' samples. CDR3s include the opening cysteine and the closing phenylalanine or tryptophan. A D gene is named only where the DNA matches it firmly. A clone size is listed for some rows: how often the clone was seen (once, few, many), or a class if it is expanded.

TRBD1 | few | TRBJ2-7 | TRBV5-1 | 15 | CASSLVPGQGHEQYF | TGCGCCAGCAGCTTGGTACCGGGACAGGGCCACGAGCAGTACTTC
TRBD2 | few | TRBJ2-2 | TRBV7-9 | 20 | CASSPLPGLAGEANTGELFF | TGTGCCAGCAGCCCACTCCCAGGACTAGCGGGGGAAGCGAACACCGGGGAGCTGTTTTTT
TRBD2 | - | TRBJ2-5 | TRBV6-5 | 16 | CASSYAWTSGQETQYF | TGTGCCAGCAGCTACGCCTGGACTAGCGGCCAAGAGACCCAGTACTTC
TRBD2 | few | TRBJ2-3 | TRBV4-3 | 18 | CASSPGLAGSSSTDTQYF | TGCGCCAGCAGCCCGGGACTAGCGGGATCCTCGAGCACAGATACGCAGTATTTT
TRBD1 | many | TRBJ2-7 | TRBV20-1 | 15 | CSARPGQGRAYEQYF | TGCAGTGCTAGACCAGGACAGGGGAGAGCCTACGAGCAGTACTTC
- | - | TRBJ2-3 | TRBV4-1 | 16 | CASSQDPGQMTDTQYF | TGCGCCAGCAGCCAAGATCCCGGACAGATGACAGATACGCAGTATTTT
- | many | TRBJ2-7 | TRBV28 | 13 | CASSLGRPYEQYF | TGTGCCAGCAGCCTGGGACGGCCCTACGAGCAGTACTTC
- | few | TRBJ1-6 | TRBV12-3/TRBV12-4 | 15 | CASSFGGLRNSPLHF | TGTGCCAGCAGTTTTGGGGGTTTGAGGAATTCACCCCTCCACTTT
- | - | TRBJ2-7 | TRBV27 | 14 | CASSSLATAYEQYF | TGTGCCAGCAGTTCTTTGGCCACCGCCTACGAGCAGTACTTC
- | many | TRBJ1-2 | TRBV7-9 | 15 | CASSSHEALGYGYTF | TGTGCCAGCAGCTCTCACGAGGCGCTGGGCTATGGCTACACCTTC
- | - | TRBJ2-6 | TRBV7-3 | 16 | CASSTLGVAGANVLTF | TGTGCCAGCAGCACCTTAGGAGTGGCTGGGGCCAACGTCCTGACTTTC
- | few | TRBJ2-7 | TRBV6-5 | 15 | CASSYSDGSSYEQYF | TGTGCCAGCAGTTATTCGGACGGAAGCTCCTACGAGCAGTACTTC
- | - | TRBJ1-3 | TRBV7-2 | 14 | CASSPGPLGNTIYF | TGTGCCAGCAGCCCGGGACCGTTAGGAAACACCATATATTTT
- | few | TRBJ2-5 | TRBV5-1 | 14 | CASSLGRAQETQYF | TGCGCCAGCAGCTTGGGCAGGGCCCAAGAGACCCAGTACTTC
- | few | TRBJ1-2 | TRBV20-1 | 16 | CSAILPSGANFYGYTF | TGCAGTGCTATCCTACCATCCGGGGCTAACTTCTATGGCTACACCTTC
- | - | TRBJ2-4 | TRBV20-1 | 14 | CSASGGLAKNIQYF | TGCAGTGCCTCCGGGGGACTAGCCAAAAACATTCAGTACTTC
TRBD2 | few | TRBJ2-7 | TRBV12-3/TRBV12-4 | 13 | CASRPSGTYEQYF | TGTGCCAGCAGGCCTAGCGGTACCTACGAGCAGTACTTC
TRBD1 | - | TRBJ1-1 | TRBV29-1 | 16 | CSVRPRVTGEATEAFF | TGCAGCGTTCGGCCTCGTGTTACAGGGGAGGCCACTGAAGCTTTCTTT
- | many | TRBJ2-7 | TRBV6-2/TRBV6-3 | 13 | CASSTGPAYEQYF | TGTGCCAGCAGTACAGGTCCAGCCTACGAGCAGTACTTC
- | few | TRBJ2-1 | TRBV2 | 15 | CASSEGQGPYNEQFF | TGTGCCAGCAGTGAAGGGCAGGGCCCCTACAATGAGCAGTTCTTC
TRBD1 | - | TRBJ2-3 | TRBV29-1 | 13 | CSVDEGATDTQYF | TGCAGCGTTGACGAGGGGGCAACAGATACGCAGTATTTT
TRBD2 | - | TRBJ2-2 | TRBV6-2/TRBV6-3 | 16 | CASSYGAGGITGELFF | TGTGCCAGCAGTTACGGGGCGGGAGGCATCACCGGGGAGCTGTTTTTT
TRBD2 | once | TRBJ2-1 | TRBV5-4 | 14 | CASSLGGTRDEQIF | TGTGCCAGCAGCTTGGGGGGGACTAGGGATGAGCAGATCTTC
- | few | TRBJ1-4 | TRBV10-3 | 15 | CAISASDSFNEKLFF | TGTGCCATCAGTGCTTCGGACAGCTTTAATGAAAAACTGTTTTTT
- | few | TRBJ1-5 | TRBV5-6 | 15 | CASSSGQYSNQPQHF | TGTGCCAGCAGCTCGGGACAATATAGCAATCAGCCCCAGCATTTT
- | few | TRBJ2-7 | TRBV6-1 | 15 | CASSEPAGWVNEQYF | TGTGCCAGCAGTGAACCTGCAGGGTGGGTAAACGAGCAGTACTTC
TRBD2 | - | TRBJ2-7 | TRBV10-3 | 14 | CAISRTSGTHEQYF | TGTGCCATCAGTCGGACTAGCGGGACCCACGAGCAGTACTTC
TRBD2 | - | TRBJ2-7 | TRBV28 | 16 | CASSLLGLAGGEEQYF | TGTGCCAGCAGTTTATTGGGGCTAGCGGGAGGAGAGGAGCAGTACTTC
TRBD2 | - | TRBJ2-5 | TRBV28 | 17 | CASSFPGTSGREETQYF | TGTGCCAGCAGTTTCCCGGGGACTAGCGGGAGGGAAGAGACCCAGTACTTC
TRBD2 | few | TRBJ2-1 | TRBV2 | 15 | CASSPTSGSNNEQFF | TGTGCCAGCAGTCCGACTAGCGGGAGTAACAATGAGCAGTTCTTC
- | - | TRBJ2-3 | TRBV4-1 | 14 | CASSHLGYTDTQYF | TGCGCCAGCAGTCACCTGGGTTACACAGATACGCAGTATTTT
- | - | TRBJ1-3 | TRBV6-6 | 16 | CATGERRSSSGNTIYF | TGTGCCACCGGAGAACGGAGGTCGAGCTCTGGAAACACCATATATTTT
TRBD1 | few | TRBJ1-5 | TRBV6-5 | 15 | CASRLTGEGDQPQHF | TGTGCCAGCAGGTTGACAGGGGAGGGCGATCAGCCCCAGCATTTT
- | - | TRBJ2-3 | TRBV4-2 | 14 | CASRRDPSTDTQYF | TGTGCCAGCCGCCGGGACCCCAGCACAGATACGCAGTATTTT
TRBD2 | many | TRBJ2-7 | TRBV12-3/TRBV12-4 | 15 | CASSLSGTSAYEQYF | TGTGCCAGCAGTCTCTCCGGGACTAGCGCCTACGAGCAGTACTTC
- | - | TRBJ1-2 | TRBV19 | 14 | CASRTTETYGGYTF | TGTGCCAGTAGGACTACAGAGACCTATGGCGGCTACACCTTC
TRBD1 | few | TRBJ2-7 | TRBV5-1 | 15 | CASSLIGTGLSEQYF | TGCGCCAGCAGCTTGATTGGGACAGGCCTCTCGGAGCAGTACTTC
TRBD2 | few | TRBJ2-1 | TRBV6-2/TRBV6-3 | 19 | CASNTPGLAGFGVYNEQFF | TGTGCCAGCAATACCCCCGGGCTAGCGGGTTTCGGGGTTTACAATGAGCAGTTCTTC
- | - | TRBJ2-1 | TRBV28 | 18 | CASSFLLRPGASYNEQFF | TGTGCCAGCAGTTTCCTTCTCAGGCCGGGAGCCTCCTACAATGAGCAGTTCTTC
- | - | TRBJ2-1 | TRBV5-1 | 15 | CASSLRTALHNEQFF | TGCGCCAGCAGCTTGAGGACGGCACTTCACAATGAGCAGTTCTTC
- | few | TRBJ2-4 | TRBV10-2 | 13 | CASSDAARNIQYF | TGCGCCAGCAGTGACGCAGCGCGGAACATTCAGTACTTC
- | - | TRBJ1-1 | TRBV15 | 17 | CATSPRAITLSGSEAFF | TGTGCCACCAGCCCACGGGCGATCACCCTATCAGGCTCTGAAGCTTTCTTT
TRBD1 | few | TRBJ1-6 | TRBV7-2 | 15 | CASSSTRDRGSPLHF | TGTGCCAGCTCATCCACCCGGGACAGGGGATCACCCCTCCACTTT